This T cell receptor beta chain originates from a study of neurological immune-mediated disorders. TCRdb redid the calling of the 5' RACE reads with MiXCR, one entry per CDR3 protein. The table lists more than 75,000 distinct CDR3 sequences, about a tenth of them singletons. A few counts support this clonotype. The germline V gene has CDR1 DFQATT and CDR2 SNEGSKA (reference sequence). The V segment lost 3 bases and the J segment 7 bases; nucleotides outside the gene matches: 3. This CDR3 contains 13 residues. Sequencing input: PBMCs. The source is a middle-aged man in good health. The chain is built from TRBV20-1 and TRBJ2-5; 12 bases fit TRBD2. CDR3 residues: CSASASGGGTQYF. The CDR3 DNA follows: TGCAGTGCTAGCGCTAGCGGGGGGGGGACCCAGTACTTC.